This T cell receptor beta chain was sequenced during a study of OX40 agonist ivuxolimab in advanced cancers. Study at large: Ivuxolimab is a fully human IgG2 antibody that activates OX40 (CD134).

Only in-frame clones appear in the TCRdb table, and some are missing; sequencing was by immunoSEQ multiplex PCR. The sample has about 38,000 clones; roughly 80% are singletons. The germline gives CDR1 WNHNN, CDR2 SYGVQD (reference sequence). This CDR3 contains 18 residues. The junction had 5 bases not matched to a gene; V was cut back by 3 bases and J by 1 base. The chain couples TRBV10-1 to TRBJ2-1, with 14 bases that match TRBD2. The source is an adult with an advanced solid tumor such as melanoma, head and neck, liver or kidney cancer. This sample comprised CD4+ or CD8+ T cells sorted from blood, obtained in a trial of the OX40 agonist ivuxolimab. DNA for the CDR3: TGCGCCAGCAGTGACCCCGGGACTAGCGGGAGTTCCTACAATGAGCAGTTCTTC. As protein: CASSDPGTSGSSYNEQFF.